This TCR beta chain emerged from a study of T-cell memory formation after mild COVID-19. Overall study: Largely, TCR clusters stayed within a single donor. Study conclusions and caveats: CD4/CD8 balance characterized clones contracting day 15 to 85, and CD4+ skew characterized later expanders. Largely, contracting CD4+ clones fell within CM and EM, and contracting CD8+ clones within EMRA.

Concerning this clonotype: Antigen unknown.

CDR3 length: 14 amino acids. CDR1 is SGHDN, CDR2 FVKESK, per germline. V was clipped by 4 bases and J by 8 bases; unmatched bases: 3. Constant-segment primers were used for 5'RACE, and the resulting TCR alpha and TCR beta cDNA libraries carried sample barcodes and UMIs. In TCRdb, the 5' RACE reads were re-called with MiXCR into one record per CDR3 protein. The sample shows around 470,000 distinct CDR3 sequences, 20% of them seen only once. Sequencing input: PBMCs or a T cell subset sorted from them (not recorded which). This rearrangement joins TRBV14 to TRBJ1-4, with 11 bases fitting TRBD1. This sequence originates from an adult woman who had mild COVID-19 (a few samples of this study predate the infection). Cell type and time point are not known. This CDR3 is CASSPRTGGEKLFF. The CDR3 DNA reads as TGTGCCAGCAGCCCCCGGACAGGGGGCGAAAAACTGTTTTTT.